The T cell receptor (beta chain) described here comes from a study of shared clonotypes between healthy human individuals (TCRdb year 2020). At the level of the whole study: Three men and two women, aged 18 to 49 years, made up the cohort. For each donor, CD4 naive and CD4 memory were each run on three plates, CD8 naive on two plates, and CD8 memory on one plate. To estimate repertoire size and how much clonotypes are shared between individuals, the study performed deep sequencing of blood TCR repertoires from five healthy adults. Libraries were prepared and TCR repertoires were sequenced by different laboratories using diverse techniques, in order to increase sequencing depth and limit assay-specific biases. Per donor, leukapheresis produced somewhere between about 0.85 and 9.5 billion PBMCs. The research as a whole found: Sampling was restricted to blood, and TCR repertoires in tissues likely differ from the TCR repertoires found in blood. The small number of donors limited the genetic and exposure-history diversity represented. Across a handful of donors, around 5% of naive CD4, roughly 3.4% of naive CD8, roughly 2.2% of memory CD4, and under 0.45% of memory CD8 clonotypes were shared. Rarefaction of sorted-subset datasets indicated incomplete sequencing despite the large sequencing depth. Higher generation probabilities were observed for clonotypes shared by all four sorted-subset donors than for non-shared clonotypes. Based on pairwise subsampling, the degree of clonotype sharing among donors was expected to be affected by sequencing depth. Naive subsets generally had larger estimated clonotype richness than memory subsets.

Regarding this clone: This clone's antigen is unknown. One base away there is no much larger clone; base qualities are not given.

Using the deep immunoSEQ assay, multiplex PCR amplified TCR CDR3 regions from genomic DNA. Genomic DNA extracted from each cell subset was distributed evenly over all wells of several immunoSEQ 96-well plates, and each plate served as one replicate. For sorted subsets, roughly 200 ng of genomic DNA, equivalent to roughly 30,000 T cell genomes, went into each replicate PCR. The purified libraries were quantified using a Qubit 3.0 fluorometer, sized with a Bioanalyzer 2100, and then quantified again using the KAPA Library Quantification kit. Every immunoSEQ 96-well plate was sequenced on a dedicated single-read 150-cycle Illumina NextSeq 550 flow cell. The published analysis was carried out like this. The immunoSEQ output contained only junctional sequences without quality scores, so filtering could not match that applied to full-length reads. Sequences were annotated with PyIR, a Python wrapper for IgBLAST v1.9, using IMGT germline references to assign V/J genes and CDR3. Reads were removed for weak V/J assignments (E-value above 1e-6), missing CDR3, stop codons, out-of-frame junctions, or ambiguous translated residues. V3J clonotypes were defined as sequences sharing the same inferred V gene, J gene, and CDR3 amino acid sequence. Percentage overlap between repertoires was calculated by dividing the number of shared unique clonotypes by the size of the smaller repertoire. RTK rarefaction, the Chao1 estimator, and Recon v2.1 estimates of unobserved clonotypes were used to assess repertoire richness. Generation probabilities were computed with OLGA for all TCRbeta clonotypes obtained by the gDNA method from four donors. TCRdb carries this immuneACCESS record with in-frame sequences only. Its versions omit some clonotypes, under half of them owing to an unresolved V gene in the studies checked, with the rest unexplained. The V and J calls and the clone size are those of that table, but D and trimming were determined from the DNA. The sample records a few million clones, around nine tenths of which are singletons. Roughly 0.13% of the sample lies in the top ten.

The CDR1 and CDR2 encoded by the germline V gene are MDHEN and SYDVKM. V was cut back by 6 bases and J by 3 bases, leaving a gap of 6 bases between them. Reading from cysteine to phenylalanine, the CDR3 counts 12 amino acids. The retained sequence is limited to the CDR3, 36 bases, with the frame set at the first base. The donors were healthy, HIV-negative adults with no recently reported acute infections or vaccinations. Every donor was a Caucasian adult residing in Nashville, Tennessee, USA. CD4+ T cells were enriched by magnetic negative selection, after which naive cells were positively selected on CD45RA and the negative fraction was taken as the memory subset. Blood was collected by leukapheresis, and PBMCs were isolated by Ficoll-Histopaque density gradient centrifugation and then cryopreserved in liquid nitrogen vapor phase. Analytical flow cytometry was used to check the purity and quantity of each magnetically sorted T cell population. Genomic DNA was isolated from each sorted fraction and quantified by UV absorbance on a Nanodrop 2000c.

The sample was naive CD4+ T cells sorted from blood. The sample's cell subset or site label, in plain terms: CD45RA+ positively selected. The TCR originated in a man between 18 and 35 years old in good health. The chain joins TRBV28 to TRBJ1-5, with the identity of the D gene unclear. CDR3 reads: CASRDPNQPQHF. The DNA sequence follows: TGTGCCAGCAGGGACCCCAATCAGCCCCAGCATTTT.